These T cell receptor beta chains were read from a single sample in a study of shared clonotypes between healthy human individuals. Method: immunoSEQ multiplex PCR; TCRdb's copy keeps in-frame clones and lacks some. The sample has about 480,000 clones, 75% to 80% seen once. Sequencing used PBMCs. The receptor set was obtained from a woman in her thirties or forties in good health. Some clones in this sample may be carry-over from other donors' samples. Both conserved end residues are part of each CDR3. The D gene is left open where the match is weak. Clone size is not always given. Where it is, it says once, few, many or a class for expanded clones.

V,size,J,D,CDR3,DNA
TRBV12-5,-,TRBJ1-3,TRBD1,CASGIQPPGQGLPYSGNTIYF,TGTGCTAGTGGTATACAGCCCCCGGGACAGGGATTACCCTACTCTGGAAACACCATATATTTT
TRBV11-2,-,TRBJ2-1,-,CASSTHLTAQTYNEQFF,TGTGCCAGCAGCACCCACTTAACAGCCCAAACCTACAATGAGCAGTTCTTC
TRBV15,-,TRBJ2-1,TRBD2,CATSRGPSGGGGEQFF,TGTGCCACCAGCCGAGGGCCTAGCGGGGGCGGGGGTGAGCAGTTCTTC
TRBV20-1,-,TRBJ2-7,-,CSASEARRQYF,TGCAGTGCTTCCGAGGCGCGGCGTCAGTACTTC
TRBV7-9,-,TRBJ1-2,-,CASSLGTENYGYTF,TGTGCCAGCAGCTTAGGTACGGAAAACTATGGCTACACCTTC
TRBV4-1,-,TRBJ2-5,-,CASSQGGVSETQYF,TGCGCCAGCAGCCAAGGGGGAGTAAGCGAGACCCAGTACTTC
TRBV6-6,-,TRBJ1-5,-,CASSYNRAQPQHF,TGTGCCAGCAGTTACAACCGTGCTCAGCCCCAGCATTTT
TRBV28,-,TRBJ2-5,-,CASSSAGRKAREETQYF,TGTGCCAGCAGTTCCGCCGGACGAAAGGCCCGCGAAGAGACCCAGTACTTC
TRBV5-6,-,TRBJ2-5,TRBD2,CASSSVSGKETQYF,TGTGCCAGCAGCTCAGTTAGCGGGAAAGAGACCCAGTACTTC
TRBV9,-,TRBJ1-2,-,CASSRGGNYGYTF,TGTGCCAGCAGTAGGGGAGGAAACTATGGCTACACCTTC
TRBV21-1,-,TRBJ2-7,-,CASSKAPPRQGDVNEQYF,TGTGCCAGCAGCAAAGCGCCCCCCCGACAGGGGGATGTTAACGAGCAGTACTTC
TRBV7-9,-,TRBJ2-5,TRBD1,CASSLGGPGTGGKRTQYF,TGTGCCAGCAGCTTAGGTGGACCGGGGACAGGGGGGAAAAGGACCCAGTACTTC
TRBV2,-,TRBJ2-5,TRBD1,CASRTGAGETQYF,TGTGCCAGCAGGACAGGGGCCGGGGAGACCCAGTACTTC
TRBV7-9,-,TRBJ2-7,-,CASSSNRGRAYEQYF,TGTGCCAGCAGCTCCAACCGGGGAAGAGCCTACGAGCAGTACTTC
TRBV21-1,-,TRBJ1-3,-,CACPGTQGTGANSGNTIYF,TGTGCCTGCCCTGGGACACAAGGGACGGGGGCCAACTCTGGAAACACCATATATTTT
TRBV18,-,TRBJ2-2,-,CASRARELFF,TGTGCCAGCAGGGCAAGGGAGCTGTTTTTT
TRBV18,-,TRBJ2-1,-,CASSPNWDQTYNEQFF,TGTGCCAGCTCACCAAACTGGGACCAAACCTACAATGAGCAGTTCTTC
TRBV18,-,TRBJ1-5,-,CASSPPGAEQPQHF,TGTGCCAGCTCTCCTCCGGGGGCAGAGCAGCCCCAGCATTTT
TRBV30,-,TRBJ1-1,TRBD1,CAWSTGGRYTEAFF,TGTGCCTGGAGTACAGGGGGCCGATACACTGAAGCTTTCTTT
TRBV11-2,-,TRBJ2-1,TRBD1,CASSPPYRGTYNEQFF,TGTGCCAGCAGCCCACCCTACAGGGGTACCTACAATGAGCAGTTCTTC
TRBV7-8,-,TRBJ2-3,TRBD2,CASSLGRGLAGGPNGYF,TGTGCCAGCAGCTTGGGCAGGGGCCTAGCGGGAGGGCCGAATGGGTATTTT
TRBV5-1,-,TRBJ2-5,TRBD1,CASSSQTSGGRETQYF,TGCGCCAGCAGCTCCCAAACTTCAGGGGGCCGGGAGACCCAGTACTTC
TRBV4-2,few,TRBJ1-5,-,CASSQEVQGRNQPQHF,TGTGCCAGCAGCCAAGAAGTACAGGGCCGTAATCAGCCCCAGCATTTT
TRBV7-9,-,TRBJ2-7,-,CASSFSGARPSYEQYF,TGTGCCAGCAGCTTCAGCGGAGCTCGCCCATCCTACGAGCAGTACTTC
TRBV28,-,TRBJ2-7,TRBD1,CASTYRQGVQEQYF,TGTGCCAGCACCTATAGACAGGGGGTACAAGAGCAGTACTTC
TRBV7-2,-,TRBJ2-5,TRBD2,CASSSGLAGGPETQYF,TGTGCCAGCAGCTCCGGCTTAGCGGGAGGGCCCGAGACCCAGTACTTC
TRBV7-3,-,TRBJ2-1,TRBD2,CASSLNAPGLAFEQFF,TGTGCCAGCAGCTTAAACGCGCCGGGACTAGCATTTGAGCAGTTCTTC
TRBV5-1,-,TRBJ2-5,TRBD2,CASSLVFREGLETQYF,TGCGCCAGCAGCTTGGTGTTCCGGGAGGGCCTAGAGACCCAGTACTTC
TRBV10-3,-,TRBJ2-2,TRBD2,CAISELGLAGEGTGELFF,TGTGCCATCAGTGAGCTGGGACTAGCGGGAGAAGGCACCGGGGAGCTGTTTTTT
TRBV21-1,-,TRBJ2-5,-,CASSSLTGFYQETQYF,TGTGCCAGCAGCAGCCTGACAGGGTTCTACCAAGAGACCCAGTACTTC
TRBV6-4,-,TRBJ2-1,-,CASSDSASLDNEQFF,TGTGCCAGCAGTGACTCGGCTAGCCTCGACAATGAGCAGTTCTTC
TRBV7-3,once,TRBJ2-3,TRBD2,CASSLKPTTSELADTQYF,TGTGCCAGCAGCTTAAAGCCCACGACTAGCGAGTTAGCAGATACGCAGTATTTT
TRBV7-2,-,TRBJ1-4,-,CASSTGTYEKLFF,TGTGCCAGCAGCACGGGGACCTATGAAAAACTGTTTTTT